Listed below are T cell receptor beta chains from one sample, sequenced in a study of shared clonotypes between healthy human individuals. Generated by immunoSEQ multiplex PCR, the TCRdb table keeps only in-frame clones and is missing some. The sample has about half a million clones; around 85% are singletons. Source material: PBMCs. The receptor set was obtained from a middle-aged woman in good health. Some clones in this sample may be carry-over from other donors' samples. CDR3s include the opening cysteine and the closing phenylalanine or tryptophan. Each record gives: V gene, J gene, D gene, clone size, CDR3 DNA, CDR3 protein. The D gene is left open where the match is weak. Clone size appears in some rows only: once, few, many, or a class for an expanded clone.

TRBV30	TRBJ2-2	TRBD1	.	TGTGCCTGGACCGGGACAGTCCTAGGCGGGGAGCTGTTTTTT	CAWTGTVLGGELFF
TRBV6-4	TRBJ1-4	TRBD1	.	TGTGCCAGCAGTGACCGAGGACAGGGTAAGGGACTGTTTTTT	CASSDRGQGKGLFF
TRBV2	TRBJ2-7	TRBD2	.	TGTGCCACCGGGGGGGGGCGGTATGAGCAGTACTTC	CATGGGRYEQYF
TRBV5-1	TRBJ2-6	.	.	TGCGCCAGCAGCTTGGAAGGGCGCCCCCTCGGTGGGGCCAACGTCCTGACTTTC	CASSLEGRPLGGANVLTF
TRBV6-5	TRBJ2-5	TRBD2	.	TGTGCCAGCAGCCCAGGCGGGAGAAAAGTGGAGACCCAGTACTTC	CASSPGGRKVETQYF
TRBV7-2	TRBJ2-7	.	.	TGTGCCAGCAGCCCGCTGTCGGGGGCTGGGTACGAGCAGTACTTC	CASSPLSGAGYEQYF
TRBV5-6	TRBJ2-7	TRBD2	.	TGTGCCAGCAGCTTGCTGGGTAGCGGGAGTTACGAGCAGTACTTC	CASSLLGSGSYEQYF
TRBV6-1	TRBJ2-1	TRBD1	once	TGTGCCAGCAGTGATGCAGGGGGCTACAATGAGCAGTTCTTC	CASSDAGGYNEQFF
TRBV5-1	TRBJ1-1	.	.	TGCGCCAGCAGCTTGGTCCTGGGGGGTATGAACACTGAAGCTTTCTTT	CASSLVLGGMNTEAFF
TRBV18	TRBJ1-1	.	.	TGTGCCAGCTCACCAGGGGAACAGCGAGGCGCTGAAGCTTTCTTT	CASSPGEQRGAEAFF
TRBV4-3	TRBJ1-2	.	.	TGCGCCAGCAGCCTACGGACGGCGAACTATGGCTACACCTTC	CASSLRTANYGYTF
TRBV6-1	TRBJ1-1	.	.	TGTGCCAGCAGTGTAGGGGGTGGCACTGAAGCTTTCTTT	CASSVGGGTEAFF
TRBV5-4	TRBJ2-7	.	.	TGTGCCGTAAGGGGGGGGTTCGACGAGCAGTACTTC	CAVRGGFDEQYF
TRBV28	TRBJ2-7	TRBD1	.	TGTGCCAGCAGTTTGCTACGGACAGGGCAGGCCACCCTCGAGCAGTACTTC	CASSLLRTGQATLEQYF
TRBV28	TRBJ2-3	.	.	TGTGCCAGCAGTTTCGGGCGGGGATACACAGATACGCAGTATTTT	CASSFGRGYTDTQYF
TRBV1	TRBJ1-2	.	.	TGCACCAGCAGCGGGGCACGACATGGACAGGGGCCCTATGGCTACACCTTC	CTSSGARHGQGPYGYTF
TRBV2	TRBJ1-4	.	many	TGTGCCAGCAGTGCAGGACGACTGTTTTTT	CASSAGRLFF
TRBV7-3	TRBJ1-1	.	many	TGTGCCAGCAGCTTAATAGCCGGTGACACTGAAGCTTTCTTT	CASSLIAGDTEAFF
TRBV4-3	TRBJ2-3	.	.	TGCGCCAGCAGCCGAAAACGGAGGGAGTGCACAGATACGCAGTATTTT	CASSRKRRECTDTQYF
TRBV29-1	TRBJ2-3	.	.	TGCAGCGGCGTCGAGCCTAGCACAGATACGCAGTATTTT	CSGVEPSTDTQYF
TRBV29-1	TRBJ1-2	TRBD1	.	TGCAGCGTTGATACAGGGGTTGTAAGCTACACCTTC	CSVDTGVVSYTF
TRBV6-4	TRBJ2-1	.	.	TGTGCCAGCAGCCGAACCGGGGACAATGAGCAGTTCTTC	CASSRTGDNEQFF
TRBV28	TRBJ2-7	.	.	TGTGCCACCTACCTTGATGGAAAGCAGTACTTC	CATYLDGKQYF
TRBV5-1	TRBJ1-1	TRBD1	.	TGCGCCAGCAGCTTGGCCAGGACAGGGGGGTCTGAAGCTTTCTTT	CASSLARTGGSEAFF
TRBV5-1	TRBJ2-3	.	.	TGCGCCAGCAGCTTGGCCATGACAGTCACAGATACGCAGTATTTT	CASSLAMTVTDTQYF
TRBV10-3	TRBJ2-7	.	.	TGTGCCATCAGTGAAGGACAGATTTACGAGCAGTACTTC	CAISEGQIYEQYF
TRBV4-1	TRBJ1-5	.	.	TGCGCCAGCAGCCAAAGGGGGGAATATCAGCCCCAGCATTTT	CASSQRGEYQPQHF
TRBV5-6	TRBJ1-2	TRBD1	.	TGTGCCAGCAGCCCGGACAGGAACTATGGCTACACCTTC	CASSPDRNYGYTF
TRBV25-1	TRBJ2-5	.	.	TGTGCCAGCAGTGAATATGGGGGGAGGCAAGAGACCCAGTACTTC	CASSEYGGRQETQYF
TRBV9	TRBJ1-3	.	.	TGTGCCAGCAGCTCAGGGGCTCTAGGAAACACCATATATTTT	CASSSGALGNTIYF
TRBV7-9	TRBJ2-2	.	many	TGTGCCAGCAGCCAAGATCACGGGAGTACCGGGGAGCTGTTTTTT	CASSQDHGSTGELFF
TRBV11-2	TRBJ1-5	.	.	TGTGCCAGCAGTTCCGGAGGGGATCAACCCCAGCATTTT	CASSSGGDQPQHF
TRBV11-3	TRBJ1-5	.	.	TGTGCCAGCAGACTTGGGGTTACAGGTCCCTTAAATCAGCCCCAGCATTTT	CASRLGVTGPLNQPQHF
TRBV7-3	TRBJ2-1	.	.	TGTGCCAGCAGCCCAACGTCTGGGGAGCAGTTCTTC	CASSPTSGEQFF
TRBV2	TRBJ1-4	.	.	TGTGCCAGCAGTCAGGGAACAACTAATGAAAAACTGTTTTTT	CASSQGTTNEKLFF
TRBV7-9	TRBJ2-3	.	.	TGTGCCAGCAGCTTAGACGGCACAGATACGCAGTATTTT	CASSLDGTDTQYF
TRBV18	TRBJ1-1	.	.	TGTGCCAGCTCACCACCGGGGGACTACACTGAAGCTTTCTTT	CASSPPGDYTEAFF
TRBV25-1	TRBJ2-5	.	.	TGTGCCAGCAGTGATCCATGGGAGACCCAGTACTTC	CASSDPWETQYF
TRBV28	TRBJ1-2	.	.	TGTGCCAGCAGTCCACCAGAGGGGGGGGGATTCTATGGCTACACCTTC	CASSPPEGGGFYGYTF